The clone carrying this TCR beta chain was counted many times. The data stem from a study of radiotherapy plus CTLA-4 blockade in lung cancer. Study-level background: Across the patients, objective responses occurred in less than 20%, and disease control in roughly 31%.

Those with chemo-refractory metastatic non-small-cell lung cancer were treated with focal radiation combined with CTLA-4 blockade using ipilimumab. Germline V CDR1 and CDR2: MDHEN, SYDVKM. This CDR3 contains 16 residues. Germline trimming cut 4 bases from V and 8 bases from J; bases unmatched to any gene: 13. Measured with immunoSEQ multiplex PCR; TCRdb has only the in-frame clones, and not every one. The profile shows more than 75,000 clones, about 70% of them singletons. The gene calls are TRBV28 and TRBJ1-3; 8 positions agree with TRBD1. The sequence was obtained from a human donor with non-small cell lung cancer who had a partial response to radiotherapy plus ipilimumab. Some clones in this sample may be carry-over from other donors' samples. Material: peripheral blood, obtained from a patient treated with radiotherapy plus ipilimumab. CDR3 nucleotides: TGTGCCAGCAGTTCACCGCCGGACAGGGTCGGCCACACCATATATTTT. It yields the protein CASSSPPDRVGHTIYF.